These T cell receptor beta chains were read from a single sample in a study of blood T cell repertoires in COVID-19. Assay used: immunoSEQ multiplex PCR; TCRdb lists only in-frame clones, some missing. The sample lists about 430,000 clones; around nine tenths were seen once. Sequenced input: PBMCs or T cells enriched from blood (not recorded which). The receptors originated from a woman younger than 35 who had been exposed to COVID-19. Both conserved end residues are part of each CDR3. A D gene is named only where the DNA matches it firmly. Clone size, where shown, is once, few, many, or a class for clones that have expanded.

- - TRBJ1-6 TRBV30 TGTGCCTGGTCACCACCCAAGGGGTCCTATAATTCACCCCTCCACTTT CAWSPPKGSYNSPLHF
- - TRBJ1-4 TRBV7-8 TGTGCCAGCCATTCATCCGGGGGGACTAATGAAAAACTGTTTTTT CASHSSGGTNEKLFF
- - TRBJ2-3 TRBV15 TGTGCCACCAGCACACCACTCCGGGGGATTCCCACAGATACGCAGTATTTT CATSTPLRGIPTDTQYF
TRBD2 once TRBJ2-5 TRBV3-1/TRBV3-2 TGTGCCAGCAGCCCACCTGGGGAGCGGGAGGGGGAGACCCAGTACTTC CASSPPGEREGETQYF
TRBD1 once TRBJ2-3 TRBV5-6 TGTGCCAGCAGCACCGGGACAGGGGTGGCAGATACGCAGTATTTT CASSTGTGVADTQYF
- - TRBJ2-5 TRBV7-9 TGTGCCAGCAGCTTAACGAGGGAGACCCAGTACTTC CASSLTRETQYF
- - TRBJ2-7 TRBV3-1/TRBV3-2 TGTGCCAGCAGCCAAGATTTCCAGACCTACGAGCAGTACTTC CASSQDFQTYEQYF
TRBD2 - TRBJ2-3 TRBV5-4 TGTGCCAGTATACTAGCGGGGGGAGACACAGATACGCAGTATTTT CASILAGGDTDTQYF
TRBD2 once TRBJ2-7 TRBV19 TGTGCCAGTAGTATAGATACTAGCGGGAGCTCCTACGAGCAGTACTTC CASSIDTSGSSYEQYF
- - TRBJ2-5 TRBV30 TGTGCCTGGAGTTGGGGACAAATTCAAGAGACCCAGTACTTC CAWSWGQIQETQYF
TRBD2 once TRBJ2-3 TRBV11-3 TGTGCCAGCAGCTTAGATCCTGGGAAAGCGGGAGAGCCAGATACGCAGTATTTT CASSLDPGKAGEPDTQYF
- - TRBJ1-1 TRBV4-1 TGCGCCAGCAAAGGCGGGCGACAGGAGAAACTTAACACTGAAGCTTTCTTT CASKGGRQEKLNTEAFF
TRBD1 once TRBJ1-1 TRBV27 TGTGCCAGCAGTACCCGGACAGGGGGGACTGAAGCTTTCTTT CASSTRTGGTEAFF
- - TRBJ1-6 TRBV6-2/TRBV6-3 TGTGCCAGCAGTTTCTCCGACAGCTTGAATTCACCCCTCCACTTT CASSFSDSLNSPLHF
TRBD2 - TRBJ2-1 TRBV2 TGTGCCAGCGGGGTAGCGGGAGCCCCCTCCAATGAGCAGTTCTTC CASGVAGAPSNEQFF
TRBD1 once TRBJ1-4 TRBV15 TGTGCCACCAGACCTGCGGACAGGGGATTTGAAAAACTGTTTTTT CATRPADRGFEKLFF
- - TRBJ1-4 TRBV24-1 TGTGCCACCAGTGGCTCCGGGGGGGAGCGTGAAAAACTGTTTTTT CATSGSGGEREKLFF
- few TRBJ1-5 TRBV30 TGTGCCTGGAGTGTGTCCCCTAATAGCAATCAGCCCCAGCATTTT CAWSVSPNSNQPQHF
- once TRBJ1-5 TRBV30 TGTGCCTGGCGGCCGCCGGGACAAAATCAGCCCCAGCATTTT CAWRPPGQNQPQHF
TRBD1 - TRBJ2-6 TRBV7-8 TGTGCCAGCAGCTACAGGGGGTCCTCTGGGGCCAACGTCCTGACTTTC CASSYRGSSGANVLTF
- - TRBJ2-1 TRBV5-1 TGCGCCAGCAGCGGAGGGGGCTCCAGCTCCTACAATGAGCAGTTCTTC CASSGGGSSSYNEQFF
TRBD1 - TRBJ2-4 TRBV27 TGTGCCAGCAGTTTACGGGACAGGGCCAACATTCAGTACTTC CASSLRDRANIQYF
- - TRBJ2-1 TRBV29-1 TGCAGCTTCAGGGGTTGGAGCAATGAGCAGTTCTTC CSFRGWSNEQFF
- - TRBJ1-1 TRBV5-5 TGTGCCAGCAGCTTCACAGGGAGGGGCACTGAAGCTTTCTTT CASSFTGRGTEAFF
- few TRBJ1-1 TRBV18 TGTGCCAGCTCACCAAACAGGCTTGGGGATGAAGCTTTCTTT CASSPNRLGDEAFF
TRBD2 - TRBJ2-1 TRBV29-1 TGCAGCGTGCGCGGGGGGGTGCTCGACAATGAGCAGTTCTTC CSVRGGVLDNEQFF
- - TRBJ1-5 TRBV5-6 TGTGCCAGCAGCCGGGGTGGGTGGCAGGTTAATCAGCCCCAGCATTTT CASSRGGWQVNQPQHF
TRBD1 - TRBJ1-4 TRBV28 TGTGCCAGCAGTGGGACAGGGTTTGTGACTAATGAAAAACTGTTTTTT CASSGTGFVTNEKLFF
TRBD2 - TRBJ2-7 TRBV5-5 TGTGCCAGCAGCTTGACCCGGACTAGCGGGAGGTCCTACGAGCAGTACTTC CASSLTRTSGRSYEQYF
TRBD1 - TRBJ2-3 TRBV6-5 TGTGCCAGCAGTTATCGACAGGGGGTTTTCACAGATACGCAGTATTTT CASSYRQGVFTDTQYF
- once TRBJ1-2 TRBV5-1 TGCGCCAGCAGCTTGGCACCAGGCTATGGCTACACCTTC CASSLAPGYGYTF
TRBD1 - TRBJ2-7 TRBV5-1 TGCGCCAGCAGCTTGACTGAGACCCTCAGGGGGTCCTACGAGCAGTACTTC CASSLTETLRGSYEQYF
- - TRBJ2-1 TRBV10-3 TGTGCCATCAGTGAGGGGCGACTAGTCAATGAGCAGTTCTTC CAISEGRLVNEQFF
- - TRBJ2-7 TRBV4-2 TGTGCCAGCAGCCATTTCGGCAGCGCCTACGAGCAGTACTTC CASSHFGSAYEQYF
TRBD1 - TRBJ2-6 TRBV19 TGTGCCAGTAGGTTGCGACAGGGAGTAGGTGGGGCCAACGTCCTGACTTTC CASRLRQGVGGANVLTF
- - TRBJ1-3 TRBV25-1 TGTGCCAGCAGTGACAGGTACTCTGGAAACACCATATATTTT CASSDRYSGNTIYF
TRBD1 once TRBJ1-2 TRBV28 TGTGCCAGCCTGGACAGGGGTTACGGCTACACCTTC CASLDRGYGYTF
- - TRBJ1-1 TRBV30 TGTGCCTGGAGTTCGTCCAGGTACACTGAAGCTTTCTTT CAWSSSRYTEAFF
TRBD1 - TRBJ1-2 TRBV19 TGTGCCAGTAGCCACTTGGCGGGACAGGGGGCCTATGGCTACACCTTC CASSHLAGQGAYGYTF
- - TRBJ2-5 TRBV18 TGTGCCAGCTCACCACTGGGGTCGGGGCAAGAGACCCAGTACTTC CASSPLGSGQETQYF
- - TRBJ2-3 TRBV7-2 TGTGCCAGCAGCTATAGCGGTTACACAGATACGCAGTATTTT CASSYSGYTDTQYF
TRBD1 - TRBJ2-7 TRBV11-2 TGTGCCAGCAGCTCCCACAGGACAGGGGAAAACTTC CASSSHRTGENF
- - TRBJ1-4 TRBV9 TGTGCCAGCAGCGTAGGACAGACTAATGAAAAACTGTTTTTT CASSVGQTNEKLFF
TRBD1 - TRBJ1-2 TRBV7-6 TGTGCCAGCAGCTTAGGGTCAGGGGGCGGCTACACCTTC CASSLGSGGGYTF
TRBD1 - TRBJ2-4 TRBV28 TGTGCCAGCAGTTTATATGGGACAGGGTTAGCCAAAAACATTCAGTACTTC CASSLYGTGLAKNIQYF
- - TRBJ2-7 TRBV6-5 TGTGCCAGCAGCTACTCGCTAGCCTACGAGCAGTACTTC CASSYSLAYEQYF
- - TRBJ1-5 TRBV11-3 TGTGCCAGCGCCTTGGGGGGGCAGGGGCAGCCCCAGCATTTT CASALGGQGQPQHF
- once TRBJ2-2 TRBV7-9 TGTGCCAGCAGCCCCCGGGACTCGAACACCGGGGAGCTGTTTTTT CASSPRDSNTGELFF
- - TRBJ1-3 TRBV18 TGTGCCAGCTTCACCACGTACGGTCTTCGCTCTGGAAACACCATATATTTT CASFTTYGLRSGNTIYF
- - TRBJ2-3 TRBV19 TGTGCCAGTAGTAAGGGCTCTAGCGTGTTCGGTTGGGCACATACGCAGTATTTT CASSKGSSVFGWAHTQYF
TRBD1 - TRBJ1-5 TRBV9 TGTGCCAGCAGCTCCGGGACAGATAGCAATCAGCCCCAGCATTTT CASSSGTDSNQPQHF
TRBD1 - TRBJ2-7 TRBV28 TGTGCCAGCAGTCCATGGGGACAGGGGGTCGACGAGCAGTACTTC CASSPWGQGVDEQYF
- - TRBJ1-2 TRBV7-9 TGTGCCAGCAGCTTAGCGGGGGGAAACTATGGCTACACCTTC CASSLAGGNYGYTF
TRBD1 once TRBJ1-6 TRBV28 TGTGCCAGCAGGCCGCCGGGACAGTATAATTCACCCCTCCACTTT CASRPPGQYNSPLHF
- - TRBJ1-5 TRBV1 TGCACCAGCAGCCAATTCGGGATTAACAATCAGCCCCAGCATTTT CTSSQFGINNQPQHF
- - TRBJ1-1 TRBV11-2 TGTGCCAGCAGCGTACAGGGTGGGGGGGCTGAAGCTTTCTTT CASSVQGGGAEAFF
- - TRBJ2-3 TRBV7-2 TGTGCCAGCAGCTTTAGCGCAACCACCCGCACAGATACGCAGTATTTT CASSFSATTRTDTQYF
- - TRBJ1-5 TRBV5-4 TGTGCCAGCAGCTTGGATGGCCAGATTAATCAGCCCCAGCATTTT CASSLDGQINQPQHF
TRBD1 - TRBJ1-1 TRBV2 TGTGCCAGCAGTGAGACGGGACAGGGAAACACTGAAGCTTTCTTT CASSETGQGNTEAFF